The clone carrying this T cell receptor (beta chain) was observed a handful of times. Its antigen is currently unknown. The germline gives CDR1 MNHNS, CDR2 SASEGT. This CDR3 comprises 15 residues. V lost 2 bases and J lost 1; bases outside the gene matches: 3. TCRdb reprocessed the RT-PCR reads with MiXCR, giving one entry per CDR3 protein. Of around 190,000 distinct CDR3 sequences in the sample, around 15% are singletons; the top ten hold roughly 24%. This sample stems from a study of response to subunit inactivated influenza vaccine. Overall study results and limits: Each seasonal influenza vaccination recruits few new T cells, the authors suggested.

Here the sequenced sample was CD8+ T cells sorted from PBMCs, taken more than 4 days after vaccination. This TCR was sampled from a man in his fifties who received an inactivated influenza vaccine. The chain employs TRBV6-1 and TRBJ2-7; 9 bases are a match to TRBD2. The CDR3: CASSETLAGSYEQYF. Here the CDR3 DNA reads TGTGCCAGCAGTGAAACGCTAGCGGGATCCTACGAGCAGTACTTC.